This TCR beta chain was recorded in a study of T cell responses to AZD1222 COVID-19 vaccine (dated by TCRdb to the early 2020s). Some background on the complete study: TCR sequencing was performed for about 250 trial participants, of whom about 200 were given two doses of AZD1222 and around 26 were given two doses of MenACWY control vaccine. Trial participants were enrolled by age into subgroups of 18-55, 56-69 and 70-plus years, and around 150, 29 and 61 TCR-sequenced participants, respectively, were included in these subgroups. Overall results and qualifications from the work: Because no samples from the day 14 peak response were available, repertoires could be characterized only after the peak T cell response. The 56-69-year group was small, and its depth increase did not reach significance, likely because of low power. Most participants were white British and females outnumbered males, and the authors suggested that clonal diversity may have been underestimated. Reportedly, almost half of the unique spike-specific TCRs recognized epitopes lying outside the regions that are mutated in the B.1.351 and B.1.1.7 variants. Vaccine-associated CD4 TCRs spanned the whole spike protein, with dominant responses in regions 160-218 and 743-854. After two AZD1222 doses, spike-specific TCR breadth and depth were significantly higher than at day 0 and than in MenACWY recipients. Conclusions about previously exposed vaccinees are limited because only a handful of AZD1222 recipients were SARS-CoV-2 seropositive at baseline.

Worth noting for this clone: Its antigen is currently not known. Base-call qualities are not available, and no considerably larger clone is one nucleotide away.

The sample's time point, from its label and the paper: baseline before first vaccination. The sample's treatment or condition label, decoded: meningococcal conjugate vaccine given as trial control. Vaccinee samples came from UK trials COV001 and COV002, including a single-blind randomized controlled phase 2/3 trial of AZD1222 (ChAdOx1 nCoV-19) in healthy adults. For TCRbeta chain sequencing, PBMC samples were collected from trial participants at day 0 and at day 28 after the second dose. Trimming costs V 6 bases and J 4 bases, and their ends lie 14 bases apart. Via the germline V gene (reference sequence), CDR1 is SGHKS and CDR2 YYEKEE. Measured from the cysteine to the phenylalanine, the CDR3 is 13 residues long. Only the CDR3 region is kept as DNA, spanning 39 bases read in frame from base 1. The CDR3 regions of human TCRbeta chains were analyzed by immunosequencing. As for the original processing: Repertoire TCRs were matched against a reference library of SARS-CoV-2-specific TCRs generated with the MIRA antigen-specificity platform. Breadth was defined as the fraction of unique TCRs that were SARS-CoV-2-associated. Depth was defined as the fraction of total T cells that were SARS-CoV-2-associated. Using the MIRA data, each spike-specific TCR was mapped to the spike region that the TCR reacts to and placed in a CD4 or CD8 class. Log10-transformed breadth and depth values were compared by one-way ANOVA with Sidak's multiple comparisons tests. TCRdb re-hosts the immuneACCESS table, in-frame sequences only. Its copies lack some clones; in the studies checked, an unresolved V gene accounts for under half of them, and the cause for the rest is not known. V and J calls and clone size are those listed in that table; D and trimming were worked out from the DNA. Here the sample has roughly 150,000 clones; more than 70% occur a single time. The ten largest clones represent 3% to 4% of the sample.

The clonotype comes from an adult in good health. In this chain, TRBV5-5 is recombined with TRBJ2-7; TRBD2 is possibly the D segment (5 matching bases). The input for sequencing was peripheral blood, taken on day 0 of MenACWY control vaccination. The nucleotides are TGTGCCAGCACCCGGACCGGGAATTACGAGCAGTACTTC. Its amino acids are CASTRTGNYEQYF.